This T cell receptor beta chain was sequenced in a study of beta chain features in type 1 diabetes. Turning to this clone: The same CDR3 arises from other DNA sequences in this sample as well.

The sequenced template was cDNA made from the entire isolated RNA. Sequencing used immunoSEQ multiplex PCR; TCRdb keeps in-frame clones, though not all of them. The sample includes 200,000 to 250,000 clones, around 68% seen only once; the top ten take about 0.05%. CDR1 is MGHRA, CDR2 YSYEKL, per germline. This CDR3 spans 12 amino acids. V was pared by 1 base and J by 4 bases, with 3 bases between. The collection from each donor was one heparinised blood draw averaging about 110 mL. Central memory, naive, regulatory and stem cell-like memory CD4+ cells were sorted by CD45RO/CCR7/CD25/CD127/CD95/CD27. The origin of this receptor is a man aged 25 to 40 in good health. Source material: naive CD4+ T cells from blood. This chain uses TRBV4-1 with TRBJ2-3; D is unclear. The CDR3 nucleotides are TGCGCCAGCAGCCAAGCAGCAGATACGCAGTATTTT. Amino acid sequence: CASSQAADTQYF.